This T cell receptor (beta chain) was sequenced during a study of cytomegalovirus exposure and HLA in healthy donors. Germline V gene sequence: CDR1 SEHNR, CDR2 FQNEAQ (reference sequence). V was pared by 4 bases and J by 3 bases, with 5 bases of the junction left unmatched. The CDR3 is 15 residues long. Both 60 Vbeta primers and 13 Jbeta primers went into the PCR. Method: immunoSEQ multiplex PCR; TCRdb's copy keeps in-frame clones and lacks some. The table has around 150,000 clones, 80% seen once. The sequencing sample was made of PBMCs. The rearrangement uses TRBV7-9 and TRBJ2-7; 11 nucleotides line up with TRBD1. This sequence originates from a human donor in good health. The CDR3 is CASSSGQGAFYEQYF. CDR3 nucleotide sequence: TGTGCCAGCAGCTCCGGACAGGGGGCCTTCTACGAGCAGTACTTC.